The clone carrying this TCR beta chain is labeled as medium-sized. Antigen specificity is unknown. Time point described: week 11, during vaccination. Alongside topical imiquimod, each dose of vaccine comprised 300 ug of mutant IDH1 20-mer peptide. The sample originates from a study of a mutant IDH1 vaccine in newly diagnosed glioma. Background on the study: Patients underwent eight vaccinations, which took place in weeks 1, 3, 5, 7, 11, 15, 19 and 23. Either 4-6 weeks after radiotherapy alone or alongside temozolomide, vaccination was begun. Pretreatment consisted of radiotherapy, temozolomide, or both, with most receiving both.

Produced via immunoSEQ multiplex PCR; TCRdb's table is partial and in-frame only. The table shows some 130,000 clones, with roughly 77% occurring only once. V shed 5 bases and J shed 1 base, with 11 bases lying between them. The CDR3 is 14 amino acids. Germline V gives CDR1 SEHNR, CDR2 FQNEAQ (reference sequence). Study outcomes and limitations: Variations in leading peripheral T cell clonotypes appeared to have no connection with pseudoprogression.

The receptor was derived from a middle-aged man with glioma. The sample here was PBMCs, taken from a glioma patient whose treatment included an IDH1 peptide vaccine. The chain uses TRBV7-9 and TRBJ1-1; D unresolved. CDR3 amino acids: CASSRTFENTEAFF. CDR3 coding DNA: TGTGCCAGCAGCCGAACGTTCGAGAACACTGAAGCTTTCTTT.